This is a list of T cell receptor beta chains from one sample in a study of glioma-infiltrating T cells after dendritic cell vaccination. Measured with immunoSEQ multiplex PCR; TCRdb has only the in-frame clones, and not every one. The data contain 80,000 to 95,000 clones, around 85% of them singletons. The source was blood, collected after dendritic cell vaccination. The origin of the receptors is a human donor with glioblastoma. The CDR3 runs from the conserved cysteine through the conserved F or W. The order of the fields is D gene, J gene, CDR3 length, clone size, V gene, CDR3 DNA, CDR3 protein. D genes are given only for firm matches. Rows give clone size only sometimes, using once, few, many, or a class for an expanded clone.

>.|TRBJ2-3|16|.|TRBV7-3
TGTGCCAGCAGCTTAGTGCGAAAAGGGGACACAGATACGCAGTATTTT
CASSLVRKGDTDTQYF
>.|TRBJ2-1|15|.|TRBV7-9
TGTGCCAGCAGCTCCGACAGAGGGAAGGACAGTGAGCAGTTCTTC
CASSSDRGKDSEQFF
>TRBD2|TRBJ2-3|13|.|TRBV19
TGTGCCAGTACCAGCGGGAGGAGAGATACGCAGTATTTT
CASTSGRRDTQYF
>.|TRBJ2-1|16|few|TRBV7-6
TGTGCCAGCAGCTTAGTTGGGGGGGCTAGCAACAATGAGCAGTTCTTC
CASSLVGGASNNEQFF
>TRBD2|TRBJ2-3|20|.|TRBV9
TGTGCCAGCAGCGTAGAGGGTCTAGGCGGGAGACGGACTAGCACAGATACGCAGTATTTT
CASSVEGLGGRRTSTDTQYF
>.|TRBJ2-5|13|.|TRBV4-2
TGTGCCAGCAGCCAAGGGGTGAGGGAGACCCAGTACTTC
CASSQGVRETQYF
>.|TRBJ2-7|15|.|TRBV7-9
TGTGCCAGCAGCTTAGAACAGGGAAAATCCTACGAGCAGTACTTC
CASSLEQGKSYEQYF
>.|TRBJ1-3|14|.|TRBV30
TGTGCCTTTTCCCCACCAGGGCTGGGAAACACCATATATTTT
CAFSPPGLGNTIYF
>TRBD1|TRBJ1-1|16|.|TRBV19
TGTGCCAGTAGTATAGATCCGGACAGGGGGCCCACTGAAGCTTTCTTT
CASSIDPDRGPTEAFF
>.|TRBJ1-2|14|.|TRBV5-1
TGCGCCAGCAGCCCAGGGGCGAGGGACTATGGCTACACCTTC
CASSPGARDYGYTF
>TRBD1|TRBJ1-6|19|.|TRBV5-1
TGCGCCAGCAGCTTGGGGGCCGGTGGGACAGGGGGAGTGAGTTCACCCCTCCACTTT
CASSLGAGGTGGVSSPLHF
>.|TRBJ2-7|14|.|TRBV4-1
TGCGCCAGCAGCCAAGCCAACCCCAGTTACGAGCAGTACTTC
CASSQANPSYEQYF
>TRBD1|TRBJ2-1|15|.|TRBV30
TGTGCCTGGAGCTCCGGGACAGGGGGAAACAATGAGCAGTTCTTC
CAWSSGTGGNNEQFF
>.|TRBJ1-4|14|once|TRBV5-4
TGTGCCAGCAGTATCCGGGAGTGGAATGAAAAACTGTTTTTT
CASSIREWNEKLFF
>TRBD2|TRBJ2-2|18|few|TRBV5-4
TGTGCCAGCAGCGCCGGGACTAGCGGGCTTTTGGGTTTCGGGGAGCTGTTTTTT
CASSAGTSGLLGFGELFF
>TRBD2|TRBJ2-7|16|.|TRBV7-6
TGTGCCAGCAGCTCCCAGAGCGGGGGGTCGTCCTACGAGCAGTACTTC
CASSSQSGGSSYEQYF
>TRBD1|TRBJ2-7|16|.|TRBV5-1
TGCGCCAGCAGCGGGACCGGGACAGGGACTCCCTACGAGCAGTACTTC
CASSGTGTGTPYEQYF
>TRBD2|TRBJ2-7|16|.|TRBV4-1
TGCGCCAGCAGCCCGACGACTAGCGGGAGTTTTTACGAGCAGTACTTC
CASSPTTSGSFYEQYF
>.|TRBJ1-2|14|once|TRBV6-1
TGTGCCAGCAGATTTTTACAGGGTACATATGGCTACACCTTC
CASRFLQGTYGYTF
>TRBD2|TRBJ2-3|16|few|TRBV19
TGTGCCAGTAGTACCGCCGTAGTAGCGGGGACAGATACGCAGTATTTT
CASSTAVVAGTDTQYF
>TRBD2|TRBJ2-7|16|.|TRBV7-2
TGTGCCAGCAGGCTTAGCGCTAGCGGCACGTCCTACGAGCAGTACTTC
CASRLSASGTSYEQYF
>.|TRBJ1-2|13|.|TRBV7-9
TGTGCCAGCAGCTTAGGGACAGACTATGGCTACACCTTC
CASSLGTDYGYTF
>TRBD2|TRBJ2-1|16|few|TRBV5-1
TGCGCCAGCAGCTTGGACACTAGCGGGGGCTACAATGAGCAGTTCTTC
CASSLDTSGGYNEQFF
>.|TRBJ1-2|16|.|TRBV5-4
TGTGCCAGCAGCCGGGGGGGCGGACAGTCCGGCTATGGCTACACCTTC
CASSRGGGQSGYGYTF
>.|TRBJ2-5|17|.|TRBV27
TGTGCCAGCAGTTCACTCGCCATCGGACAGAGCCAAGAGACCCAGTACTTC
CASSSLAIGQSQETQYF
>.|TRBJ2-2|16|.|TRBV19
TGTGCCAGTAGCCAGACAGGCTACGCGAACACCGGGGAGCTGTTTTTT
CASSQTGYANTGELFF
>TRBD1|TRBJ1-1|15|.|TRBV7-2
TGTGCCAGCAGCACCCGACAGGGCCCGAACACTGAAGCTTTCTTT
CASSTRQGPNTEAFF
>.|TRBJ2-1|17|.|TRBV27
TGTGCCAGCAGTGCAACCGGGACACAGTCGATCTACAATGAGCAGTTCTTC
CASSATGTQSIYNEQFF
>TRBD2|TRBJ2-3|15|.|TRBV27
TGTGCCAGCAGTTTACCTAGCGGGGGGTGGGATACGCAGTATTTT
CASSLPSGGWDTQYF
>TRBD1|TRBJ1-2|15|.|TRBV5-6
TGTGCCAGCAGCGCTGGGACAGGGCCGTGGAATGGCTACACCTTC
CASSAGTGPWNGYTF
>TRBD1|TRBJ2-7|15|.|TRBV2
TGTGCCAGCAGAAGAACCGACAGGGGGCCAGACGAGCAGTACTTC
CASRRTDRGPDEQYF
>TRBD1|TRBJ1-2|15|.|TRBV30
TGTGCCTGGAGTACTACCACGACAGGGGCCTATGGCTACACCTTC
CAWSTTTTGAYGYTF
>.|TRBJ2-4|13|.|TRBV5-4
TGTGCCAGCAGTATTCCAGCCAAAAACATTCAGTACTTC
CASSIPAKNIQYF
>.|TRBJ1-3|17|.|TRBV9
TGTGCCAGCAGCGTAGAAGGGGGAGGGTTATCTGGAAACACCATATATTTT
CASSVEGGGLSGNTIYF
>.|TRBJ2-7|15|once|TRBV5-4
TGTGCCAGCAGCTTGGGCGCAGGGGCTCTCTACGAGCAGTACTTC
CASSLGAGALYEQYF
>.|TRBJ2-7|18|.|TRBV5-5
TGTGCCAGCAGCTTCCCAGGGTCCGAAACACCAACCAGCTACGAGCAGTACTTC
CASSFPGSETPTSYEQYF
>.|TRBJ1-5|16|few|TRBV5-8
TGTGCCAGCAGCCGAAGCCGGTTCGGAGGCAATCAGCCCCAGCATTTT
CASSRSRFGGNQPQHF
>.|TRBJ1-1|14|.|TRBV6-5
TGTGCCAGCAGTTCGGGGGGCGAGGTCACTGAAGCTTTCTTT
CASSSGGEVTEAFF
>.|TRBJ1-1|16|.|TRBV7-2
TGTGCCAGCAGCTTAGCCGGAGGGTTGGGGAACACTGAAGCTTTCTTT
CASSLAGGLGNTEAFF
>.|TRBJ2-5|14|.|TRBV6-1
TGTGCCAGCAGTGTATTTTTGGTCGGAGAGACCCAGTACTTC
CASSVFLVGETQYF
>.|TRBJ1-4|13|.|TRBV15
TGTGCCACCAGCAGCCCACTCGTGCTAAAACTGTTTTTT
CATSSPLVLKLFF
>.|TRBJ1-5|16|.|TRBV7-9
TGTGCCAGCGCCAGGGGAACGACCCTCGGCAATCAGCCCCAGCATTTT
CASARGTTLGNQPQHF
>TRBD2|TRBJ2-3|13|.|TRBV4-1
TGCGCCAGCACGGGACTAGCAGCAGATACGCAGTATTTT
CASTGLAADTQYF
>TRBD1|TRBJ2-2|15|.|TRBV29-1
TGCAGCGGCAGAGGACAGGGGGCCGACACCGGGGAGCTGTTTTTT
CSGRGQGADTGELFF
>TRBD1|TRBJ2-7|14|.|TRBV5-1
TGCGCCAGCAGCCCAAGACAGGGGGCCTACGAGCAGTACTTC
CASSPRQGAYEQYF
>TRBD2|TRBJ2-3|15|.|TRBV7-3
TGTGCCAGCAGCTCTGGACTAGCGGGGGCGGATACGCAGTATTTT
CASSSGLAGADTQYF
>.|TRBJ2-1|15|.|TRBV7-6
TGTGCCAGCAGCTTAGTTGAGGGATCCTACAATGAGCAGTTCTTC
CASSLVEGSYNEQFF
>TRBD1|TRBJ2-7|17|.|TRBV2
TGTGCCAGCAGTGCCCCTCGGCGAGGACAGGGTAGGGACGAGCAGTACTTC
CASSAPRRGQGRDEQYF
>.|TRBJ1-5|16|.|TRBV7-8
TGTGCCAGCAGCTTAATGGGCGCCTTGAGCAATCAGCCCCAGCATTTT
CASSLMGALSNQPQHF
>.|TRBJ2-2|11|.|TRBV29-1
TGCAGCGTGGACTGGACCGGGGAGCTGTTTTTT
CSVDWTGELFF
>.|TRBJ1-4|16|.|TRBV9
TGTGCCAGCAGCGTAGGGCTGACACCTCCTAATGAAAAACTGTTTTTT
CASSVGLTPPNEKLFF
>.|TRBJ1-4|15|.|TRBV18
TGTGCCAGCTCACGATCGGTGGCAACTAATGAAAAACTGTTTTTT
CASSRSVATNEKLFF
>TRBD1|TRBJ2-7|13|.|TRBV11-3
TGTGCCAGCAGCTTAGGCGGACAGGACGAGCAGTACTTC
CASSLGGQDEQYF
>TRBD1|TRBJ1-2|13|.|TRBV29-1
TGCAGCGTTGAAACAGGGGAGGACTATGGCTACACCTTC
CSVETGEDYGYTF
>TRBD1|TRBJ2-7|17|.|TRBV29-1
TGCAGCGTACTGACAGGGTTTATTGATCACCCCACCTACGAGCAGTACTTC
CSVLTGFIDHPTYEQYF
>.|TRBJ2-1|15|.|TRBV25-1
TGTGCCAGCAGTGAGAGCGGCAGCTCCTACAATGAGCAGTTCTTC
CASSESGSSYNEQFF
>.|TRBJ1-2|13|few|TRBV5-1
TGCGCCAGCAGCTTGGACAGGCCCTATGGCTACACCTTC
CASSLDRPYGYTF